This T cell receptor (beta chain) was sequenced for a study of siplizumab effects on memory and regulatory T cells. Study-level points and caveats: Proliferating Tregs taken from siplizumab cultures were not shown to have a confirmed suppressive function.

Comment on this clone: As yet, its antigen is unknown.

The table came from immunoSEQ multiplex PCR; TCRdb's copy has only in-frame clones and leaves some out. In the table there are tens of thousands of clones, 95% to 97% of which are singletons. Sequencing of unstimulated naive, memory, effector memory and TEMRA subsets was performed in a few donor pairs. This clonotype was sampled from a human donor in good health. The sample consisted of naive CD4+ T cells sorted from blood.

The CDR3 DNA reads TGTGCCAGCAGCTTAGCCGGCCTAGACGTCGGAGAGCAGTACTTC. Translated: CASSLAGLDVGEQYF. This chain joins TRBV7-6 and TRBJ2-7; D not certain. The CDR3 spans 15 residues. The V and J ends lost 0 bases and 7 bases respectively, with 16 bases between them. CDR1 and CDR2 from the germline V gene are SGHVS and FNYEAQ.